This entry concerns a single T cell receptor (beta chain). Other nucleotide sequences in the sample specify the same CDR3. Here immunoSEQ multiplex PCR was the method, and the copy in TCRdb shows in-frame clones only, minus some. The sample lists around 2.5 million clones; 80% to 95% were seen once. Germline values: CDR1 MDHEN, CDR2 SYDVKM. The CDR3 consists of 12 residues. V gave up 3 bases and J gave up 5 bases, with 7 bases separating them. The data originate from a study of shared clonotypes between healthy human individuals. Study-level information: For every donor, three CD4 naive, three CD4 memory, two CD8 naive and one CD8 memory plates were used.

This sequence was found in a man between 18 and 35 years old in good health. Some clones in this sample may be carry-over from other donors' samples. J is TRBJ2-5 and V is TRBV28; D is undetermined. The sequenced sample was naive CD4+ T cells from PBMCs. As for subset: CD45RA+ positively selected. Here the CDR3 DNA reads TGTGCCAGCAGTTTTCTGGGGGAGACCCAGTACTTC. Translation: CASSFLGETQYF.